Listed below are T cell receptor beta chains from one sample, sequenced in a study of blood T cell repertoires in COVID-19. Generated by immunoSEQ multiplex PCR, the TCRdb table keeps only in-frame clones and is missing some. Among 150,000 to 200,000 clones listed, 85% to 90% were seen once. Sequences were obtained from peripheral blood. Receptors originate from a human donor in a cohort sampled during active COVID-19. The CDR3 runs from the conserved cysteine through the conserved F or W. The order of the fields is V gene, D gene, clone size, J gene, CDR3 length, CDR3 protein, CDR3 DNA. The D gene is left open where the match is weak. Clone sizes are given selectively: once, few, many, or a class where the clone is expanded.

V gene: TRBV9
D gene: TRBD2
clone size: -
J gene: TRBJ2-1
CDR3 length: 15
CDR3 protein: CASSATGGAMDEQFF
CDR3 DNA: TGTGCCAGCAGCGCCACCGGGGGGGCCATGGATGAGCAGTTCTTC

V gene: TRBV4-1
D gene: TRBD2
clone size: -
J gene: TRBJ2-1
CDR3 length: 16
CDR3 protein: CASSLSTSGGSHEQFF
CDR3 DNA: TGCGCCAGCAGCCTCTCCACTAGCGGGGGGTCGCATGAGCAGTTCTTC

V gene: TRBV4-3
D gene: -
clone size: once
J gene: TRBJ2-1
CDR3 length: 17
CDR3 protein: CASSQVGSRGSYNEQFF
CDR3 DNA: TGCGCCAGCAGCCAAGTGGGGAGTCGGGGCTCCTACAATGAGCAGTTCTTC

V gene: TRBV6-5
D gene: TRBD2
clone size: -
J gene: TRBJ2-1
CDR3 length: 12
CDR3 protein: CASSLTSGIQFF
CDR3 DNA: TGTGCCAGCAGTTTAACTAGCGGGATCCAGTTCTTC

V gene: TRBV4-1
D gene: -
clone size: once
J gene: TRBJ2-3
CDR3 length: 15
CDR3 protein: CASSHPGQQSDTQYF
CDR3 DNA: TGCGCCAGCAGCCACCCGGGACAACAATCAGATACGCAGTATTTT

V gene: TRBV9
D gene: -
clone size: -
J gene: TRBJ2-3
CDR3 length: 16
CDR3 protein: CASSPRPGTPTDTQYF
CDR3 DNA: TGTGCCAGCAGCCCCCGCCCCGGGACTCCAACAGATACGCAGTATTTT

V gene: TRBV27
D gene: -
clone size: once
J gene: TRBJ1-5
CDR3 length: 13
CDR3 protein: CASSPRVGQPQHF
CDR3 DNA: TGTGCCAGCAGTCCCCGAGTCGGTCAGCCCCAGCATTTT

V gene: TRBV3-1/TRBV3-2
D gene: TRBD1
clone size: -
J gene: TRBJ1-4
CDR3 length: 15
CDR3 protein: CASRPSGTVNEKLFF
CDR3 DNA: TGTGCCAGCAGGCCTTCCGGGACAGTTAATGAAAAACTGTTTTTT

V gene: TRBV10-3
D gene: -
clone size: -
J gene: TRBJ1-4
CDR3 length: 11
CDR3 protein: CAIRDSEKLFF
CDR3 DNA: TGTGCCATCAGGGACAGTGAAAAACTGTTTTTT

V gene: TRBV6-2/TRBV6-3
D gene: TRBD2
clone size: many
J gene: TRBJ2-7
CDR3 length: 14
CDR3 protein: CATRPAGDLGEQYF
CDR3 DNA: TGTGCCACCCGCCCGGCGGGAGATTTAGGCGAGCAGTACTTC

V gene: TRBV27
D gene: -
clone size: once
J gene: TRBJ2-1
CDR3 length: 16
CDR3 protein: CASSLSNGVLAYEQFF
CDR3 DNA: TGTGCCAGCAGCTTATCTAACGGAGTCCTAGCTTATGAGCAGTTCTTC

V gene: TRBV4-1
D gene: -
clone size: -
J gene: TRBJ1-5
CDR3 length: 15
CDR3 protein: CASSPRTGINQPQHF
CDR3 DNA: TGCGCCAGCAGCCCACGAACGGGGATCAATCAGCCCCAGCATTTT

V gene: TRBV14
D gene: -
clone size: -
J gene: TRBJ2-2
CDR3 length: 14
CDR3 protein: CASSQGGAPGELFF
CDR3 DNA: TGTGCCAGCAGCCAAGGTGGGGCCCCCGGGGAGCTGTTTTTT

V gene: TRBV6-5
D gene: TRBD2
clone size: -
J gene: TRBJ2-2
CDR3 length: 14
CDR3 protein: CASTSGVGTGELFF
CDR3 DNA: TGTGCCAGCACCAGCGGGGTCGGCACCGGGGAGCTGTTTTTT

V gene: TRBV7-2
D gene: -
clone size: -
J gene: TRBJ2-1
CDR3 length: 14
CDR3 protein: CASSPLLVGNEQFF
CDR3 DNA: TGTGCCAGCAGCCCTTTGCTAGTGGGCAATGAGCAGTTCTTC

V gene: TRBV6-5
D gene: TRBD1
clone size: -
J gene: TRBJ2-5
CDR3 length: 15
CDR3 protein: CASSYSTGGAETQYF
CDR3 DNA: TGTGCCAGCAGTTACTCGACAGGGGGAGCAGAGACCCAGTACTTC

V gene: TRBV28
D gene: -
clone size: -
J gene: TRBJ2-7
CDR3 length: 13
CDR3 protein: CASSPGTMHEQYF
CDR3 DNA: TGTGCCAGCAGCCCCGGGACAATGCACGAGCAGTACTTC

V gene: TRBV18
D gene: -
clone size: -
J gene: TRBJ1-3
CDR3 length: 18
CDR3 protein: CASSPTRVTLFSGNTIYF
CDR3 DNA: TGTGCCAGCTCACCGACCCGGGTCACCCTCTTCTCTGGAAACACCATATATTTT

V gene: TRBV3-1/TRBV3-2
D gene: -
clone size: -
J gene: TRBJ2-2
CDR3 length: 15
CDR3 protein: CASSQFGGNTGELFF
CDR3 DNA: TGTGCCAGCAGCCAATTTGGAGGGAACACCGGGGAGCTGTTTTTT

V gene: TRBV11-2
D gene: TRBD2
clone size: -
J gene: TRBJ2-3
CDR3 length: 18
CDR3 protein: CASSLWSASGGSTDTQYF
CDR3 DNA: TGTGCCAGCAGCTTATGGTCCGCTAGCGGCGGTAGCACAGATACGCAGTATTTT

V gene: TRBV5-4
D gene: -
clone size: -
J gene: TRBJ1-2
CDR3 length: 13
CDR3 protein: CASSLKQNYGYTF
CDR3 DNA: TGTGCCAGCAGCTTAAAACAAAACTATGGCTACACCTTC

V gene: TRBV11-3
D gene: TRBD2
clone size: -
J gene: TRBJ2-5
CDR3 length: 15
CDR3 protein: CASSFTSGPQETQYF
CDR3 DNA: TGTGCCAGCAGCTTTACTAGCGGGCCTCAAGAGACCCAGTACTTC

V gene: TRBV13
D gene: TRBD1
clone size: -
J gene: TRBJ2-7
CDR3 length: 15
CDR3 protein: CASSFEGQTQGEQYF
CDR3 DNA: TGTGCCAGCAGCTTTGAGGGACAGACACAGGGCGAGCAGTACTTC

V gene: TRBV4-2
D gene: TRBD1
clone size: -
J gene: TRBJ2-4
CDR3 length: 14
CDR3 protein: CASSQGQGADIQYF
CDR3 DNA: TGTGCCAGCAGCCAAGGACAGGGAGCGGACATTCAGTACTTC

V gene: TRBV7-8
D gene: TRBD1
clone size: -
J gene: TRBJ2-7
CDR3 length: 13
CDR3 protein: CASSLRTGVEQYF
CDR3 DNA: TGTGCCAGCAGCTTGAGGACAGGTGTCGAGCAGTACTTC

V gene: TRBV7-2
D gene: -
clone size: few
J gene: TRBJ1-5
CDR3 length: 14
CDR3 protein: CASSLGGGGEPQHF
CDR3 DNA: TGTGCCAGCAGCTTAGGGGGGGGCGGGGAGCCCCAGCATTTT

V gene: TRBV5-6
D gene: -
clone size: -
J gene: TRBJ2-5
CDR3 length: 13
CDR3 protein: CASSLGTEETQYF
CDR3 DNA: TGTGCCAGCAGCTTGGGGACAGAAGAGACCCAGTACTTC

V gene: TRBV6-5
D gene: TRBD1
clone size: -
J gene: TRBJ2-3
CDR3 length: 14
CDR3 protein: CASSYGQGRDTQYF
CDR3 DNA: TGTGCCAGCAGTTACGGACAGGGGCGAGATACGCAGTATTTT

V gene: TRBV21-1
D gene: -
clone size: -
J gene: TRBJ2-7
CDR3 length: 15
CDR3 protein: CASSKERDRGLEQYF
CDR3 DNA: TGTGCCAGCAGCAAAGAGAGGGACAGGGGGCTTGAGCAGTACTTC

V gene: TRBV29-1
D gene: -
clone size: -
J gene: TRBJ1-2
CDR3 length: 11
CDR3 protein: CGGGGGFGYTF
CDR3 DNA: TGCGGCGGGGGCGGGGGCTTTGGCTACACCTTC

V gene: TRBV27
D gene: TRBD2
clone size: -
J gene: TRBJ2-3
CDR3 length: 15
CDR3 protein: CARPLGGVGTDTQYF
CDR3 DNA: TGTGCCAGGCCCCTGGGAGGGGTAGGCACAGATACGCAGTATTTT

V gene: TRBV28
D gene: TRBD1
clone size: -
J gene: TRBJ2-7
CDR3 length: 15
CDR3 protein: CASWSTGTGDYEQYF
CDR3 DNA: TGTGCCAGCTGGTCGACCGGGACAGGAGACTACGAGCAGTACTTC

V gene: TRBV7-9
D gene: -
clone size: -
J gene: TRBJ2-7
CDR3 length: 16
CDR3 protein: CASSLFGSAGDYEQYF
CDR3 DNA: TGTGCCAGCAGCTTATTTGGTTCCGCAGGGGACTACGAGCAGTACTTC

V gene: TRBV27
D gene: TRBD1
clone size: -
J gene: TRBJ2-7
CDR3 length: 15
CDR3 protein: CASSLSRGPGYEQYF
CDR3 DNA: TGTGCCAGCAGTTTAAGCAGGGGGCCAGGCTACGAGCAGTACTTC

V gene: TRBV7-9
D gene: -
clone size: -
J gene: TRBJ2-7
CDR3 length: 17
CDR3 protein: CASSFASGVLPSYEQYF
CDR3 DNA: TGTGCCAGCAGTTTTGCCTCAGGGGTCCTACCCTCCTACGAGCAGTACTTC

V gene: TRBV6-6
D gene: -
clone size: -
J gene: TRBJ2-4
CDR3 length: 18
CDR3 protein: CASSPRGFPQGAQNIQYF
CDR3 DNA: TGTGCCAGCAGTCCCCGGGGGTTTCCTCAGGGAGCCCAAAACATTCAGTACTTC

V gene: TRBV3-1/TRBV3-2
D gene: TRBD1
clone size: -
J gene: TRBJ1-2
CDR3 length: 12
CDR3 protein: CATNRGGYGYTF
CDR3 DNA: TGTGCCACAAACAGGGGCGGCTATGGCTACACCTTC

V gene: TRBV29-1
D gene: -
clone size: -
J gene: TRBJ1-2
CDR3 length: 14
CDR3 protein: CSVDGQGGSYGYTF
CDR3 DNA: TGCAGCGTTGACGGGCAGGGTGGCAGCTATGGCTACACCTTC

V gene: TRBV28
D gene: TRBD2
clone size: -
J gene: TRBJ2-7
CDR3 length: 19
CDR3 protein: CASSQPGLGGLVTPYEQYF
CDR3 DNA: TGTGCCAGCAGTCAACCAGGGCTAGGAGGACTAGTGACCCCCTACGAGCAGTACTTC

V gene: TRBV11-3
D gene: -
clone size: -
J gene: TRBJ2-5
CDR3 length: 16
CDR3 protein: CASSYASGAVQETQYF
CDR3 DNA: TGTGCCAGCAGCTACGCCTCAGGGGCAGTCCAAGAGACCCAGTACTTC